Listed here are 10 T cell receptor beta chains from one sample, sequenced in a study of T cell changes during pregnancy in multiple sclerosis. Assay: immunoSEQ multiplex PCR; the TCRdb copy retains only in-frame clones and omits some. Of 65,000 to 85,000 clones listed, 94% are singletons. This specimen was CD4+ T cells from peripheral blood mononuclear cells, taken after pregnancy. The receptors here all came from a female donor with multiple sclerosis, enrolled in a pregnancy study.

This clone appeared once. The chain's CDR3 is CASSFGGFQETQYF. The CDR3 DNA sequence: TGTGCCAGCAGTTTTGGAGGGTTTCAAGAGACCCAGTACTTC. The chain links TRBV28 to TRBJ2-5; maybe TRBD2 (6 bases). Trimming removed 3 bases from V and 2 bases from J, with 10 bases in between. The CDR3 consists of 14 residues. Per the germline V gene, CDR1 is MDHEN and CDR2 is SYDVKM. Full variable domain (rest looked up from reference TRBV28 and TRBJ2-5): DVKVTQSSRYLVKRTGEKVFLECVQDMDHENMFWYRQDPGLGLRLIYFSYDVKMKEKGDIPEGYSVSREKKERFSLILESASTNQTSMYLCASSFGGFQETQYFGPGTRLLVL.

The chain couples TRBV28 to TRBJ2-7, with TRBD1 matching 11 bases. Germline CDR1 and CDR2: MDHEN and SYDVKM. V trimming: 5 bases; J trimming: 2 bases; junction bases outside the gene matches: 8. The CDR3 loop spans 16 amino acids. The CDR3 DNA reads TGTGCCAGCAGTCTTAGAGGACAGGGGGCGGCCTACGAGCAGTACTTC. This sequence encodes CASSLRGQGAAYEQYF. Together with reference TRBV28 and TRBJ2-7, the CDR3 gives the full variable domain: DVKVTQSSRYLVKRTGEKVFLECVQDMDHENMFWYRQDPGLGLRLIYFSYDVKMKEKGDIPEGYSVSREKKERFSLILESASTNQTSMYLCASSLRGQGAAYEQYFGPGTRLTVT.

This chain links TRBV11-3 with TRBJ2-2, with TRBD2 matching 9 bases. Trimming at V came to 2 bases and at J to 0 bases, leaving 7 bases not matched to a gene. The length of the CDR3 is 18 residues. The V gene's germline CDR1 is SGHNT and CDR2 YENEEA. The CDR3 nucleotides are TGTGCCAGCAGCTTATTGGGTAGCGGGAGCCCGAACACCGGGGAGCTGTTTTTT. Amino acid sequence: CASSLLGSGSPNTGELFF.

V usage is TRBV10-3 and J usage is TRBJ1-3; TRBD1 is a possible D gene (6 bases). Trimming pared 6 bases from V and 4 bases from J, leaving 19 bases between. The germline V gene encodes CDR1 ENHRY and CDR2 SYGVKD. The CDR3 has 16 amino acids. In DNA form, the CDR3 reads TGTGCCATCAGCCCTGGGGGCCGTGGGCCCGGAAACACCATATATTTT. This sequence encodes CAISPGGRGPGNTIYF.

The rearrangement joins TRBV5-1 to TRBJ2-1, with TRBD1 as a possible D gene (5 bases). This CDR3 has 14 amino acids. Germline V gene data show CDR1 as SGHRS and CDR2 as YFSETQ. Trimming took 5 bases from V and 8 from J, leaving 17 bases between them. CDR3 in amino acids: CASRLTPGQDEQFF. The CDR3 DNA sequence: TGCGCCAGCAGACTAACCCCAGGGCAGGATGAGCAGTTCTTC.

Note on this clone: The junction and the germline gene differ at one end; a read error may be behind it. V is TRBV29-1 and J is TRBJ2-5, with 8 bases identical to TRBD2. This CDR3 comprises 12 residues. The germline V gene has CDR1 SQVTM and CDR2 ANQGSEA. The CDR3 DNA reads as TGCAGCGTTGGGGGTGCAGGGAGCGGGAGTGACTTC. Its translation is CSVGGAGSGSDF.

The CDR3 bases are TGTGCCTGGAGTTGGGGGCCTGGTAATTCACCCCTCCACTTT. Translation gives CAWSWGPGNSPLHF. The chain employs TRBV30 and TRBJ1-6, with D possibly being TRBD1 (6 bases). The CDR3 is 14 amino acids. Germline values: CDR1 GTSNPN, CDR2 SVGIG (reference sequence). Between the trimmed V and J ends, which lost 2 bases and 6 bases, there was a span of 11 bases.

CDR3 bases: TGTGCCAGCAGCTTAAGAACAGGGGATCGGGTCGAGCAGTACTTC. Translation: CASSLRTGDRVEQYF. The chain recombines TRBV7-2 with TRBJ2-7, with 7 positions matching TRBD1. The length of the CDR3 is 15 residues. The germline V gene encodes CDR1 SGHTA and CDR2 FQGNSA. J gave up 6 bases and V 2 bases, and 10 bases lay outside the gene matches.

The rearrangement links TRBV14 to TRBJ2-5; 7 bases align to TRBD1. J lost 3 bases, V lost 4 bases, and 8 bases had no gene match. The length of the CDR3 is 15 residues. Germline V gene data show CDR1 as SGHDN and CDR2 as FVKESK. The CDR3 spells CASSRTGRWKETQYF. The CDR3 region has the DNA TGTGCCAGCAGCCGGACAGGTAGGTGGAAAGAGACCCAGTACTTC.

The chain is built from TRBV6-5 and TRBJ1-1, with TRBD1 matching over 7 bases. The CDR3 extends over 13 amino acids. Germline assignment: CDR1 MNHEY and CDR2 SVGAGI. V lost 10 bases, J lost 6 bases, and 11 bases stayed unmatched. The CDR3 is CATKLQGLAEAFF. The CDR3 DNA reads as TGTGCCACCAAGTTACAGGGGTTGGCTGAAGCTTTCTTT.